This T cell receptor (beta chain) was retrieved from a study of spatial heterogeneity in lung cancer. About the study: The donor population consisted of some 70 patients with untreated, early-stage non-small cell lung cancer.

TCRdb passed the 5' RACE reads through MiXCR, listing each CDR3 protein once. The table records under 150,000 distinct CDR3 sequences, about a tenth of them present only once. This clonotype was seen a few times. The CDR3 consists of 15 residues. V dropped 3 bases and J dropped 3; count of bases not matched to a gene: 4. In germline, CDR1 is KGHSH, CDR2 LQKENI. Time point denoted: blood at routine non-recurrence follow-up after resection. Frozen PBMC, nontumor lung or tumor provided whole RNA, which was sequenced unsorted. This specimen consisted of PBMCs, obtained at follow-up. The genes are TRBV18 and TRBJ2-4; TRBD2 matches at 8 bases. This clonotype was obtained from a female donor with early-stage non-small cell lung cancer. CDR3: CASSPGRGVKNIQYF. In nucleotides, the CDR3 is TGTGCCAGCTCACCCGGGAGGGGGGTCAAAAACATTCAGTACTTC.